Sequencing of this T cell receptor beta chain was carried out in a study of human T cells and chemical hapten exposure. Across the whole study: 2% DPC applied to a 2 cm by 2 cm arm area sensitized donors.

Sample time point: patch test 1, 2 weeks after DPC sensitization. The sample's treatment: therapeutic diphenylcyclopropenone sensitization with weekly scalp DPC. The library put unique molecular identifiers onto individual cDNA molecules. TCRdb ran MiXCR on the RACE reads and lists one entry per CDR3 protein. This table holds approximately 70,000 distinct CDR3 sequences, around 10% found once. Germline loops: CDR1 LGHNT, CDR2 FRNRAP. The CDR3 loop spans 17 amino acids. V was pared by 1 base and J by 0 bases, with 7 bases of the junction left unmatched. This clonotype was seen at least ten times. This specimen consisted of whole blood, obtained in connection with sensitization to the hapten diphenylcyclopropenone (DPC). The V call is TRBV12-5, the J call TRBJ2-3; 7 bases agree with TRBD1. The sequence derives from a woman aged 40 to 50 with alopecia areata. Some clones in this sample may be carry-over from other donors' samples. The CDR3: CASGLGQGYSSTDTQYF. The CDR3 nucleotides are TGTGCTAGTGGTTTGGGACAGGGTTACTCTAGCACAGATACGCAGTATTTT.